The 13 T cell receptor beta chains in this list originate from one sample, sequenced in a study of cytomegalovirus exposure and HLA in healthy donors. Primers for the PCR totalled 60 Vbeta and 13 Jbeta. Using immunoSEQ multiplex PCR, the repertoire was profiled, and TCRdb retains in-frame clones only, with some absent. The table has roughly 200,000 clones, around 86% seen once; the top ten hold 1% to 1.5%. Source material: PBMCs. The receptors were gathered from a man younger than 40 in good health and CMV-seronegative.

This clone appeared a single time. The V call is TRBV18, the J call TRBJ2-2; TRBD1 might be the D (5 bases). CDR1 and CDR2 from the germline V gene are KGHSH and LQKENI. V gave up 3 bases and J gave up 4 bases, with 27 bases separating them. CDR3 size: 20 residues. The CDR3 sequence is CASSPRAPRGTPTGTGELFF. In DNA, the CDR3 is TGTGCCAGCTCACCCCGCGCCCCAAGGGGCACTCCAACGGGCACCGGGGAGCTGTTTTTT.

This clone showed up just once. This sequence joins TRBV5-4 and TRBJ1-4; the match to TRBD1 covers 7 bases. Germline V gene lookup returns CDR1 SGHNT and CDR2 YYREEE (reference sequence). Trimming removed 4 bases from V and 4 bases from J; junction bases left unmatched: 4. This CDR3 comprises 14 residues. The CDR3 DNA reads TGTGCCAGCAGCACGGGACAGCATAATGAAAAACTGTTTTTT. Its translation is CASSTGQHNEKLFF.

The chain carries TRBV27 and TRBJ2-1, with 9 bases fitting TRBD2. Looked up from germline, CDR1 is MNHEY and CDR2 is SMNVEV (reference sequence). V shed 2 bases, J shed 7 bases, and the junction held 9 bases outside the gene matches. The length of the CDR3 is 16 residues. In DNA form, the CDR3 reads TGTGCCAGCAGTTTAAATCCCAGCGGGAGGTTTAATGAGCAGTTCTTC. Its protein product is CASSLNPSGRFNEQFF.

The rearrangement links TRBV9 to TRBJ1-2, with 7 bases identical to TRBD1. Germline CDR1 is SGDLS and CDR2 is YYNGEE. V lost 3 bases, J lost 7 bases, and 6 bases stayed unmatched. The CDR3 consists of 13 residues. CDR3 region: CASSGQGLLGYTF. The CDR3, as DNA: TGTGCCAGCAGCGGACAGGGTTTGCTTGGCTACACCTTC.

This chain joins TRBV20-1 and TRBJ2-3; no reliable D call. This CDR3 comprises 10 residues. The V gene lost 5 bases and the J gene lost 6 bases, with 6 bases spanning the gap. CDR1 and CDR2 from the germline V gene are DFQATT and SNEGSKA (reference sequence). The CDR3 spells CSAGWDTQYF. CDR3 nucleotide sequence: TGCAGTGCTGGCTGGGATACGCAGTATTTT.

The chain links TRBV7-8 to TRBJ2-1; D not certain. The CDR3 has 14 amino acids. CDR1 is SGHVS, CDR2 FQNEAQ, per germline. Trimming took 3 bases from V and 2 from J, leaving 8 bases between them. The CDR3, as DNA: TGTGCCAGCAGCTTTCTTATAACCTACAATGAGCAGTTCTTC. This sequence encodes CASSFLITYNEQFF.

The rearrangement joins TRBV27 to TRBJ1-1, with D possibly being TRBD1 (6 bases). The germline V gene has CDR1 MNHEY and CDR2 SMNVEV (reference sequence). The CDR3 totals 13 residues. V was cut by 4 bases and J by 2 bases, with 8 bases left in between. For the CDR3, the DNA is TGTGCCAGCAGTTGGGGACAAAACACTGAAGCTTTCTTT. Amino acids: CASSWGQNTEAFF.

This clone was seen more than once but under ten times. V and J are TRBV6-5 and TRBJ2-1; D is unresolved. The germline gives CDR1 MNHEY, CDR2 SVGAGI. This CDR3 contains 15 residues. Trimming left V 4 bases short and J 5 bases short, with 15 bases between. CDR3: CASSWNSQGNNEQFF. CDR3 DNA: TGTGCCAGCAGTTGGAACAGCCAAGGAAACAATGAGCAGTTCTTC.

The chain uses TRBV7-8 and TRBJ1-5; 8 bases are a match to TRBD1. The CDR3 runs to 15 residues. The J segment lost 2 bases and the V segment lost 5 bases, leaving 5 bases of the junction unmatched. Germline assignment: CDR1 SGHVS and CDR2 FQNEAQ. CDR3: CASSLGQGRNQPQHF. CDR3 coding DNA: TGTGCCAGCAGCCTAGGACAGGGACGCAATCAGCCCCAGCATTTT.

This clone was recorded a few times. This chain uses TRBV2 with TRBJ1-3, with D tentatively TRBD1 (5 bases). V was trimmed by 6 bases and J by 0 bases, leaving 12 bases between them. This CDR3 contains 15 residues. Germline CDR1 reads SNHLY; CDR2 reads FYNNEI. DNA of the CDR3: TGTGCCAGCAGGGAGACAGCCAACTCTGGAAACACCATATATTTT. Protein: CASRETANSGNTIYF.

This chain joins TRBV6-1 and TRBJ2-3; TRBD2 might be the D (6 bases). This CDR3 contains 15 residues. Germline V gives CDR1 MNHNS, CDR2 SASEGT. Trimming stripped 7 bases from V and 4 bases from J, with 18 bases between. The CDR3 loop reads CASNYNGRLADTQYF. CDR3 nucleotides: TGTGCCAGCAATTATAACGGGAGACTGGCAGATACGCAGTATTTT.

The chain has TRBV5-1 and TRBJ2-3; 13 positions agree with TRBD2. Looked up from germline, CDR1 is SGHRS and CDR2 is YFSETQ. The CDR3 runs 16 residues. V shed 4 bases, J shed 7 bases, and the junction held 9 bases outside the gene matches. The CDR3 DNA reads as TGCGCCAGCAGCCCGGGGACTAGCGGGAATCCGAATACGCAGTATTTT. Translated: CASSPGTSGNPNTQYF.

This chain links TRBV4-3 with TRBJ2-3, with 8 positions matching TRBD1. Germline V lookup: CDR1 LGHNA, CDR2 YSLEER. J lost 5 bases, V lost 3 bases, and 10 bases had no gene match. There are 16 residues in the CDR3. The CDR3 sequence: CASSHRTAGGKDTQYF. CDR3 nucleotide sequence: TGCGCCAGCAGCCACAGGACGGCAGGGGGCAAAGATACGCAGTATTTT.